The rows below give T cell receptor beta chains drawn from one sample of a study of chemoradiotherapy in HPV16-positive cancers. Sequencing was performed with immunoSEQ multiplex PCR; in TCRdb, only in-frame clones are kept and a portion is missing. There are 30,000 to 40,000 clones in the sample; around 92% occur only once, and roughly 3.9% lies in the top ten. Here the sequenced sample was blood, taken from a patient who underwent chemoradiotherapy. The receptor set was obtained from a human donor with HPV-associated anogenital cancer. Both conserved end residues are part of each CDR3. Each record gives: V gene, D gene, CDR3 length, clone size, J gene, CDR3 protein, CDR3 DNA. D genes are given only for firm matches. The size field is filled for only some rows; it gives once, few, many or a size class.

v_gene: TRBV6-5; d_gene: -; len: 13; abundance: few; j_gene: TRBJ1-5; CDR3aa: CASTQGTNQPQHF; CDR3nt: TGTGCCAGCACCCAGGGCACTAATCAGCCCCAGCATTTT
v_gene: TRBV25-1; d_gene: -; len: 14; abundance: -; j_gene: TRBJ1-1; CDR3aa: CASSVMGGRPEAFF; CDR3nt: TGTGCCAGCAGTGTTATGGGGGGTCGGCCTGAAGCTTTCTTT
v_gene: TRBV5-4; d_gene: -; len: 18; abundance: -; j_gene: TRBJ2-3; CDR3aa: CASSFDSRTDTLGDTQYF; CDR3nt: TGTGCCAGCAGCTTCGACTCGAGGACCGATACACTGGGGGATACGCAGTATTTT
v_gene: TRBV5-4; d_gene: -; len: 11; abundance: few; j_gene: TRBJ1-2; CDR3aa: CASSFDYGYTF; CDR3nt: TGTGCCAGCAGCTTCGACTATGGCTACACCTTC
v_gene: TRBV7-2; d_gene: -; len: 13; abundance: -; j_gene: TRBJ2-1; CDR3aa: CASSLASYNEQFF; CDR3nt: TGTGCCAGCAGCTTAGCCTCCTACAATGAGCAGTTCTTC
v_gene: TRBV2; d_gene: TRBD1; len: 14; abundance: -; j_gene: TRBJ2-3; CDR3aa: CASRETGSTDTQYF; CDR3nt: TGTGCCAGCAGGGAGACAGGGAGCACAGATACGCAGTATTTT
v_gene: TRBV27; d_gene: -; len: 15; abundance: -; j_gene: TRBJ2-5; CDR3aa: CASRGRKGLQETQYF; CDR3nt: TGTGCCAGCAGGGGACGCAAGGGCCTCCAAGAGACCCAGTACTTC
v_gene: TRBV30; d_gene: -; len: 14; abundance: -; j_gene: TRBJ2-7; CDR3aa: CAWSRGRKGVEQYF; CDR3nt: TGTGCCTGGAGTCGGGGAAGAAAAGGAGTCGAGCAGTACTTC
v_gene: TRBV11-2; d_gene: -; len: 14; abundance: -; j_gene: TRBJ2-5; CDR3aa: CASSLGRGGETQYF; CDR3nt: TGTGCCAGCAGCTTAGGCAGAGGGGGGGAGACCCAGTACTTC
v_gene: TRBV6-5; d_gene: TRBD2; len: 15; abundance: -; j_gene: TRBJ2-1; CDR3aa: CASTLIAGVYNEQFF; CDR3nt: TGTGCCAGCACATTAATAGCGGGGGTTTACAATGAGCAGTTCTTC
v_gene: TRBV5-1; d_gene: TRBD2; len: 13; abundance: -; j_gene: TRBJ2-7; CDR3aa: CASNQGTSYEQYF; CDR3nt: TGCGCCAGCAACCAAGGGACTAGCTACGAGCAGTACTTC
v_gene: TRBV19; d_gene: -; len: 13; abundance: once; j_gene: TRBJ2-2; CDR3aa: CASSRNTAGELFF; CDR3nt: TGTGCCAGTAGTAGAAACACGGCCGGGGAGCTGTTTTTT
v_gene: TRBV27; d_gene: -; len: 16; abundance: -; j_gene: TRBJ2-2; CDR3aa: CASSIRVRANTGELFF; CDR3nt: TGTGCCAGCAGTATAAGGGTCAGGGCGAACACCGGGGAGCTGTTTTTT
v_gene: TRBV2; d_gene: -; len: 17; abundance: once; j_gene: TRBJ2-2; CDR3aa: CASSEAQGGGNTGELFF; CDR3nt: TGTGCCAGCAGTGAAGCGCAAGGGGGTGGGAACACCGGGGAGCTGTTTTTT
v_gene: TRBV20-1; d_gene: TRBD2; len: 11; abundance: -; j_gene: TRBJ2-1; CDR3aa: CSARGGIEQFF; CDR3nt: TGCAGTGCGAGGGGAGGGATTGAGCAGTTCTTC
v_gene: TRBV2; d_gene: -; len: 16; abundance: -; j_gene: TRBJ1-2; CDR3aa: CASSERDAPFYYGYTF; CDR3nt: TGTGCCAGCAGTGAAAGGGACGCACCCTTCTACTATGGCTACACCTTC
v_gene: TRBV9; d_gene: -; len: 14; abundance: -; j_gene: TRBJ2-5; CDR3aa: CASSVAGLDETQYF; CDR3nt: TGTGCCAGCAGCGTAGCGGGGCTTGATGAGACCCAGTACTTC
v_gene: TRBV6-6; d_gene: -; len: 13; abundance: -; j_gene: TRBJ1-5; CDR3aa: CASSLDINQPQHF; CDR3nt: TGTGCCAGCAGTTTAGACATCAATCAGCCCCAGCATTTT
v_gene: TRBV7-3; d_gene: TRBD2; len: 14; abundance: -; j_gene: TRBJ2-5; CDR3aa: CASSLNQRGETQYF; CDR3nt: TGTGCCAGCAGCCTAAATCAGCGGGGAGAGACCCAGTACTTC
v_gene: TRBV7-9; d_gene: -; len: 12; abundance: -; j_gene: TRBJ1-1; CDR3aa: CASSFFWDEAFF; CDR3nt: TGTGCCAGCAGCTTCTTCTGGGATGAAGCTTTCTTT
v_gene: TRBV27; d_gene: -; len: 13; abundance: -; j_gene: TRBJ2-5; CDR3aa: CASSLSRVGTQYF; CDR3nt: TGTGCCAGCAGTTTATCGAGGGTGGGGACCCAGTACTTC
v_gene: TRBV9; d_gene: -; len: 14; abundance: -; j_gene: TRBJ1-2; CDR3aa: CASSVGMGGYGYTF; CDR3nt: TGTGCCAGCAGCGTAGGAATGGGAGGCTATGGCTACACCTTC
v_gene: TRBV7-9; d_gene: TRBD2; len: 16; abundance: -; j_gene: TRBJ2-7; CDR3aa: CASSLAAGTSPYEQYF; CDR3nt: TGTGCCAGCAGCTTAGCCGCCGGGACTAGTCCCTACGAGCAGTACTTC
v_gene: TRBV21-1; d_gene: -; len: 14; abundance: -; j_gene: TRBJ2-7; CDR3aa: CASSKADKNYEQYF; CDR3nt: TGTGCCAGCAGCAAAGCGGACAAGAACTACGAGCAGTACTTC
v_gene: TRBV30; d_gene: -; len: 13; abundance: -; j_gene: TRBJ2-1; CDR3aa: CAWNSAGPNEQFF; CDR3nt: TGTGCCTGGAATTCGGCGGGACCCAATGAGCAGTTCTTC
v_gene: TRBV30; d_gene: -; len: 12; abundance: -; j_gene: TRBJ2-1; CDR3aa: CAWSVQGHEQFF; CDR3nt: TGTGCCTGGAGTGTACAGGGCCATGAGCAGTTCTTC
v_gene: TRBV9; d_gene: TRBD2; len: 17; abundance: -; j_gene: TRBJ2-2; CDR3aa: CASSVEVAGGNTGELFF; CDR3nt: TGTGCCAGCAGCGTAGAGGTGGCGGGGGGAAACACCGGGGAGCTGTTTTTT
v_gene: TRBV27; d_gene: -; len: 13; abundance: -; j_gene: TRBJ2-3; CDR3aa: CASSWRHTDTQYF; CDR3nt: TGTGCCAGCAGTTGGCGCCACACAGATACGCAGTATTTT
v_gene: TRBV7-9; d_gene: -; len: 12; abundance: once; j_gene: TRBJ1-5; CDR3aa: CASSLSNQPQHF; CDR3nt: TGTGCCAGCAGCCTTAGCAATCAGCCCCAGCATTTT
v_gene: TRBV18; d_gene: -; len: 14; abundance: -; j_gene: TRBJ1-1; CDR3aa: CASSLRDPITEAFF; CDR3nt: TGTGCCAGCTCACTGAGGGATCCCATCACTGAAGCTTTCTTT
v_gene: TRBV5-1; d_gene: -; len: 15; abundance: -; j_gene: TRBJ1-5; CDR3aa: CASSLDSATNQPQHF; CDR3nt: TGCGCCAGCAGCTTGGACAGTGCCACCAATCAGCCCCAGCATTTT
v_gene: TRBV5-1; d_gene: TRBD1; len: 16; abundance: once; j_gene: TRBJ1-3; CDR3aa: CASSLPGTGDLDTIYF; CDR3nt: TGCGCCAGCAGCTTGCCGGGGACAGGGGATTTAGACACCATATATTTT
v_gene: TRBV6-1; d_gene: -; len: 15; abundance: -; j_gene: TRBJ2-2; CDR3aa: CASRRTQGFTGELFF; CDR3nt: TGTGCCAGCCGGCGGACCCAGGGATTCACCGGGGAGCTGTTTTTT
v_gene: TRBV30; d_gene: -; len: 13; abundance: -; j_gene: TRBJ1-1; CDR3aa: CAWSVQGNTEAFF; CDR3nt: TGTGCCTGGAGTGTACAGGGGAACACTGAAGCTTTCTTT
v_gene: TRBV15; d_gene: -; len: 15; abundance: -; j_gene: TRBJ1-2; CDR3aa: CATSRDQDSLYGYTF; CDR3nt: TGTGCCACCAGCAGAGATCAGGACAGTCTCTATGGCTACACCTTC
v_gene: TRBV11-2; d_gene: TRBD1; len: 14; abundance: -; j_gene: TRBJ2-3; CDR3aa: CASSLDRGADTQYF; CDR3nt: TGTGCCAGCAGCTTGGACAGGGGAGCAGATACGCAGTATTTT
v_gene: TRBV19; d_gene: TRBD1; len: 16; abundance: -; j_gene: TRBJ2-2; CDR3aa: CASSSYRGLNTGELFF; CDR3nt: TGTGCCAGTAGCAGCTACAGGGGGCTAAACACCGGGGAGCTGTTTTTT
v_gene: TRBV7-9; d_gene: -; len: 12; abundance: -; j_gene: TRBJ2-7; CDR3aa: CASSWASYEQYF; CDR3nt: TGTGCCAGCAGCTGGGCGAGCTACGAGCAGTACTTC
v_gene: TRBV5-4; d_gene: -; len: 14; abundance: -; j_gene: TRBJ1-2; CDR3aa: CASSAGSVGYGYTF; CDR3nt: TGTGCCAGCAGCGCAGGGTCAGTCGGATATGGCTACACCTTC
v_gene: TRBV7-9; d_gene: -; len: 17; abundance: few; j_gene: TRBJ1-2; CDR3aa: CASSLYQAAHINYGYTF; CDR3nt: TGTGCCAGCAGCTTATATCAGGCAGCTCACATTAACTATGGCTACACCTTC
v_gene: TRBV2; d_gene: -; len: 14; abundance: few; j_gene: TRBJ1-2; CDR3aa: CASSEGWANYGYTF; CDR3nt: TGTGCCAGCAGTGAAGGGTGGGCCAACTATGGCTACACCTTC
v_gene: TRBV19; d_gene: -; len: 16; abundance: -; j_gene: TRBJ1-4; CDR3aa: CASSDGGSPWVEKLFF; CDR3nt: TGTGCCAGTAGTGATGGGGGCAGTCCTTGGGTTGAAAAACTGTTTTTT
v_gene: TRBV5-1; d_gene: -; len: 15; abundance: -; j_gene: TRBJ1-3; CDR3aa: CASSDLGGSGNTIYF; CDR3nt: TGCGCCAGCAGCGACCTAGGGGGGTCTGGAAACACCATATATTTT
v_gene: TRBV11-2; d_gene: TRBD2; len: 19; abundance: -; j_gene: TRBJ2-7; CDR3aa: CASSLAPPTSGGSPYEQYF; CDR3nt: TGTGCCAGCAGCTTAGCCCCCCCGACTAGCGGGGGGTCGCCCTACGAGCAGTACTTC
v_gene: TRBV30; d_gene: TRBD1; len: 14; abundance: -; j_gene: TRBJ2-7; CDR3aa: CAVIPGAATDRVHF; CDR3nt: TGTGCCGTGATTCCCGGTGCCGCCACCGACAGGGTGCACTTC
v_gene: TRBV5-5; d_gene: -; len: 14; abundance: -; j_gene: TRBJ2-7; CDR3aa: CASRDGPNAYEQYF; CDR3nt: TGTGCCAGCAGGGACGGACCGAATGCCTACGAGCAGTACTTC
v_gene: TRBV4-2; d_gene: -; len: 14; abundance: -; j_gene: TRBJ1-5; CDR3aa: CASSGRAGNQPQHF; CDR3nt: TGTGCCAGCAGCGGGAGAGCAGGCAATCAGCCCCAGCATTTT
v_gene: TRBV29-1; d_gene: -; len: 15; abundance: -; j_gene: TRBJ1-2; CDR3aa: CSVEDDGLANYGYTF; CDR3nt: TGCAGCGTTGAAGATGACGGTTTAGCTAACTATGGCTACACCTTC